What follows are 28 T cell receptor beta chains derived from one specimen sequenced in a study of blood T cells in healthy people across ages. The second PCR ran roughly 7 to 12 cycles with a sample-barcoded 5' primer and J-beta primers. TCRdb re-analysed the 5' RACE reads in MiXCR, keeping a single row per CDR3 protein. The sample shows just over 1 million distinct CDR3 sequences, over 35% of them seen only once. Input material: blood. The receptors come from a woman aged 60-75 years in good health.

The chain has TRBV6-5 and TRBJ1-2; 11 bases align to TRBD1. With V trimmed by 0 bases and J by 3 bases, 0 bases remained unmatched. The CDR3 has 15 residues. Germline CDR1 is MNHEY and CDR2 is SVGAGI. The CDR3 DNA reads as TGTGCCAGCAGTTACTCGGGACAGGGGGACTATGGCTACACCTTC. Translating gives CASSYSGQGDYGYTF.

The rearrangement joins TRBV7-8 to TRBJ1-5; perhaps TRBD1 as D (5 bases). From germline, CDR1 is SGHVS and CDR2 FQNEAQ. V shed 5 bases and J shed 0 bases, with 14 bases lying between them. CDR3 length: 16 residues. The CDR3 sequence is CASSPGWGGSNQPQHF. The CDR3 DNA sequence: TGTGCCAGCAGCCCAGGATGGGGGGGTAGCAATCAGCCCCAGCATTTT.

This clonotype was detected only a few times. The chain carries TRBV29-1 and TRBJ2-1; 9 positions match TRBD2. Per germline, CDR1 SQVTM and CDR2 ANQGSEA. This CDR3 is built from 17 residues. The trim removed 1 base at V and 6 bases at J, leaving 13 bases unmatched. DNA for the CDR3: TGCAGCGTTGAAGGCCGTGGGTTAGCGGGAGTCCCCAATGAGCAGTTCTTC. Translating it yields CSVEGRGLAGVPNEQFF.

The chain employs TRBV11-2 and TRBJ2-7; TRBD1 might be the D (5 bases). Trimming removed 5 bases at V and 0 bases at J, with 17 bases between. The CDR3 consists of 16 residues. Per the germline V gene, CDR1 is SGHAT and CDR2 is FQNNGV. CDR3 region: CASSPLARVASYEQYF. CDR3 bases: TGTGCCAGCAGCCCCCTCGCCAGGGTAGCCTCCTACGAGCAGTACTTC.

The chain uses TRBV7-2 and TRBJ2-1; a possible D gene is TRBD2 (5 bases). Matching the DNA end better, TRBJ2-7 makes the J call doubtful. CDR1 is SGHTA, CDR2 FQGNSA, per germline. The CDR3 has 13 residues. Here the CDR3 DNA reads TGTGCCAGCAGCTTAGACCCCGACTATGAGCAGTACTTC. Residues: CASSLDPDYEQYF.

The V gene is TRBV30, the J gene TRBJ1-5; D call uncertain. The CDR3 consists of 14 residues. V lost 5 bases and J 2 bases, leaving 13 bases between the germline ends. Germline assignment: CDR1 GTSNPN and CDR2 SVGIG (reference sequence). This chain's CDR3 is CAWEPKRGNQPQHF. CDR3 bases: TGTGCCTGGGAGCCCAAGAGGGGCAATCAGCCCCAGCATTTT.

This clonotype has a handful of counts. The rearrangement links TRBV28 to TRBJ2-1; D is tentatively TRBD1 or TRBD2 (6 bases each). The CDR3 extends over 16 amino acids. The V gene's germline CDR1 is MDHEN and CDR2 SYDVKM. Trimming took off 5 bases at V and 4 bases at J, with 18 bases between the two ends. CDR3 protein: CASSPGGWSGYNEQFF. The CDR3 DNA reads TGTGCCAGCAGTCCCGGGGGCTGGTCGGGATACAATGAGCAGTTCTTC. Supplemented by reference TRBV28 and TRBJ2-1, the full variable domain reads DVKVTQSSRYLVKRTGEKVFLECVQDMDHENMFWYRQDPGLGLRLIYFSYDVKMKEKGDIPEGYSVSREKKERFSLILESASTNQTSMYLCASSPGGWSGYNEQFFGPGTRLTVL.

The V call is TRBV12-3 or TRBV12-4, the J call TRBJ2-1, with a tentative D call TRBD1 (6 bases). V shed 4 bases and J shed 7 bases, with 8 bases lying between them. CDR3 length equals 12 residues. The CDR3 DNA reads as TGTGCCAGCAGTTACAGGGAGAATGAGCAGTTCTTC. Protein sequence: CASSYRENEQFF.

The gene calls are TRBV7-9 and TRBJ2-2, with 7 bases that match TRBD2. The CDR3 extends over 16 amino acids. Germline V gene sequence: CDR1 SEHNR, CDR2 FQNEAQ (reference sequence). The V gene end was trimmed by 1 base and the J gene end by 2 bases; junction bases not matched to a gene: 4. For the CDR3, the DNA is TGTGCCAGCAGCTTAGTAACGGGAGGAAACACCGGGGAGCTGTTTTTT. This codes for CASSLVTGGNTGELFF.

The chain couples TRBV4-1 to TRBJ2-5, with a weak D call TRBD1 (5 bases). Trimming stripped 0 bases from V and 4 bases from J, with 12 bases between. Germline-derived CDR1 and CDR2 are MGHRA and YSYEKL. The CDR3 covers 15 residues. CDR3 coding DNA: TGCGCCAGCAGCCAAGATCTATTTAGGGGAGAGACCCAGTACTTC. Translated, it gives CASSQDLFRGETQYF.

The chain is built from TRBV6-1 and TRBJ1-1; perhaps TRBD1 as D (5 bases). CDR1 and CDR2 from the germline V gene are MNHNS and SASEGT. The CDR3 length is 13 residues. The V and J ends lost 3 bases and 7 bases respectively, with 12 bases between them. The chain's CDR3 is CASSETPGLEAFF. The CDR3 region has the DNA TGTGCCAGCAGTGAGACCCCGGGGCTTGAAGCTTTCTTT.

This chain uses TRBV12-3 or TRBV12-4 with TRBJ2-3, with a tentative D call TRBD2 (6 bases). V lost 3 bases and J 4 bases, leaving 17 bases between the germline ends. This CDR3 has 16 residues. The CDR3 loop is CASSLKRVTRADTQYF. CDR3 DNA sequence: TGTGCCAGCAGTTTGAAGCGGGTAACTAGAGCAGATACGCAGTATTTT.

The CDR3 nucleotides are TGCGCCAGCAGCTTGGCGGCAGATTTCTACAATGAGCAGTTCTTC. This sequence encodes CASSLAADFYNEQFF. The rearrangement joins TRBV5-1 to TRBJ2-1; no clear D gene. Germline CDR1 is SGHRS and CDR2 is YFSETQ. V lost 0 bases to trimming and J lost 3 bases, with 10 bases between them. CDR3 size: 15 residues.

V gene TRBV7-6 combines with J gene TRBJ1-5; no definite D call. CDR3 length: 16 residues. V gave up 2 bases and J gave up 6 bases, with 17 bases separating them. Germline V gene lookup returns CDR1 SGHVS and CDR2 FNYEAQ. The CDR3 protein is CASSLQAADGTQPQHF. The CDR3 nucleotides read TGTGCCAGCAGCTTACAGGCGGCGGATGGAACTCAGCCCCAGCATTTT.

The rearrangement links TRBV20-1 to TRBJ2-7; 9 bases map to TRBD2. V was pared by 0 bases and J by 7 bases, with 13 bases of the junction left unmatched. CDR3 size: 16 residues. CDR1 is DFQATT and CDR2 is SNEGSKA in the germline V gene (reference sequence). CDR3 in amino acids: CSARDWGSGSAGEQYF. CDR3 bases: TGCAGTGCTAGAGATTGGGGTAGCGGGAGCGCGGGTGAGCAGTACTTC.

This clonotype was counted between two and nine times. The rearrangement links TRBV20-1 to TRBJ2-7; the D is unclear. In germline, CDR1 is DFQATT, CDR2 SNEGSKA (reference sequence). The CDR3 contains 12 residues. V was cut by 3 bases and J by 2 bases, with 8 bases left in between. CDR3 protein: CSASLRTYEQYF. DNA of the CDR3: TGCAGTGCTAGTCTCAGAACCTACGAGCAGTACTTC.

V and J are TRBV12-3 or TRBV12-4 and TRBJ2-1, with 10 bases identical to TRBD2. V was pared by 7 bases and J by 4 bases, with 10 bases of the junction left unmatched. The length of the CDR3 is 16 residues. CDR3 DNA sequence: TGTGCCAGCACCCTTCTGGGACTAGCGCTATACAATGAGCAGTTCTTC. Translated, it gives CASTLLGLALYNEQFF.

The V call is TRBV10-3, the J call TRBJ2-7; D not certain. CDR1 and CDR2 from the germline V gene are ENHRY and SYGVKD. The CDR3 consists of 14 residues. Trimming left V 3 bases short and J 6 bases short, with 15 bases between. The CDR3 DNA is TGTGCCATCAGTGACATGGCTAGGACGACCGAGCAGTACTTC. It specifies CAISDMARTTEQYF.

The chain combines TRBV27 with TRBJ2-3, with 7 bases fitting TRBD2. The CDR3 contains 15 residues. Germline CDR1 and CDR2: MNHEY and SMNVEV (reference sequence). V was pared by 3 bases and J by 4 bases, with 7 bases of the junction left unmatched. The CDR3 DNA reads as TGTGCCAGCAGTTTGACGGGGGAGGGTTCAGATACGCAGTATTTT. This gives the protein CASSLTGEGSDTQYF.

The CDR3 sequence is CASSRGTGPFNEQYF. DNA of the CDR3: TGTGCCAGCAGCCGCGGGACGGGTCCTTTCAATGAGCAGTACTTC. V gene TRBV7-9 combines with J gene TRBJ2-5, with D possibly being TRBD2 (6 bases). The V end was cut by 5 bases, the J end by 11 bases, with 24 bases between. In germline, CDR1 is SEHNR, CDR2 FQNEAQ (reference sequence). The CDR3 extends over 15 amino acids.

The chain links TRBV27 to TRBJ2-3, with a tentative D call TRBD2 (5 bases). The CDR3 is 13 amino acids. V was shortened by 7 bases and J by 1 base, with 9 bases between the two germline ends. Per germline, CDR1 MNHEY and CDR2 SMNVEV (reference sequence). The CDR3 is CASIRGGTDTQYF. CDR3 bases: TGTGCCAGCATTCGGGGAGGCACAGATACGCAGTATTTT.

This clonotype was counted only a few times. This chain uses TRBV18 with TRBJ1-6; the match to TRBD1 covers 10 bases. Unmatched junction bases numbered 6, after V lost 3 bases and J lost 10 bases. Looked up from germline, CDR1 is KGHSH and CDR2 is LQKENI. The CDR3 length is 15 residues. The CDR3 DNA reads TGTGCCAGCTCACCTGGGACAGGGGTTAGGTCACCCCTCCACTTT. This encodes CASSPGTGVRSPLHF.

CDR3 in amino acids: CSAIPPHRLCSYEQYF. The CDR3 DNA sequence: TGCAGTGCTATTCCCCCCCACAGGCTGTGCTCCTACGAGCAGTACTTC. The chain combines TRBV20-1 with TRBJ2-7; tentative D call: TRBD1 (5 bases). The CDR3 has 16 amino acids. V was cut by 4 bases and J by 0 bases, with 19 bases left in between. Germline V gene data show CDR1 as DFQATT and CDR2 as SNEGSKA (reference sequence).

This chain connects TRBV18 to TRBJ2-1, with 7 bases that match TRBD1. With V trimmed by 1 base and J by 1 base, 1 base remained unmatched. Germline assignment: CDR1 KGHSH and CDR2 LQKENI. The CDR3 sequence is 15 residues long. The CDR3 region is CASSPQGQSYNEQFF. In DNA form, the CDR3 reads TGTGCCAGCTCACCACAGGGACAGTCCTACAATGAGCAGTTCTTC.

The sample holds a few counts of this clonotype. The chain has TRBV7-8 and TRBJ2-1; D ambiguous. The CDR3 covers 15 residues. The V gene's germline CDR1 is SGHVS and CDR2 FQNEAQ. Deletions cut 5 bases from V and 10 bases from J, with 21 bases between. The CDR3 reads CASSPAGESKGEQFF. The CDR3 DNA reads as TGTGCCAGCAGCCCAGCCGGTGAGTCTAAGGGCGAGCAGTTCTTC.

As for this clonotype: A read error may account for a junction end that differs from germline. This sequence joins TRBV6-5 and TRBJ2-1; weak D call: TRBD1 (6 bases). The better agreement between TRBJ2-7 and the DNA end casts doubt on the J call. The germline V gene has CDR1 MNHEY and CDR2 SVGAGI. CDR3 length equals 14 residues. CDR3 loop: CVSSDGTGYNEQYF. CDR3 nucleotides: TGTGTCAGCAGTGACGGCACAGGGTACAATGAGCAGTACTTC.

The chain has TRBV27 and TRBJ2-7; TRBD1 agrees at 7 bases. The CDR3 covers 16 residues. Trimming removed 4 bases from V and 3 bases from J; junction bases left unmatched: 12. CDR1 is MNHEY and CDR2 is SMNVEV in the germline V gene (reference sequence). The CDR3 DNA reads as TGTGCCAGCAGTTCCTATAGGGGTAGACAGGGCTACGAGCAGTACTTC. Its protein is CASSSYRGRQGYEQYF.

This clonotype was seen more than once but under ten times. The J gene is TRBJ2-7, the V gene TRBV5-1; the match to TRBD1 covers 7 bases. V was pared by 4 bases and J by 2 bases, with 6 bases of the junction left unmatched. Germline assignment: CDR1 SGHRS and CDR2 YFSETQ. The CDR3 totals 14 residues. The chain's CDR3 is CASSPTGWTYEQYF. The DNA for the CDR3 is TGCGCCAGCAGCCCGACAGGGTGGACCTACGAGCAGTACTTC.